This T cell receptor beta chain came from a study of Ad26.COV2.S vaccination and SARS-CoV-2 variants. This clone was picked up a small number of times. Trimming removed 0 bases from V and 0 bases from J, with 9 bases in between. CDR1 is SGHRS, CDR2 YFSETQ, per germline. CDR3 size: 15 residues. This sample's treatment: some 19 received Ad26.COV2.S at low or high dose, single or two shots; about five received placebo; per-sample allocation not given. After the first vaccine or placebo injection, samples were drawn on day 63. Repertoires were generated with immunoSEQ multiplex PCR, while TCRdb's copy carries only in-frame clones and drops some. Of about 350,000 clones in the sample, about 88% were seen once.

This clonotype originated in a person aged 18-60 years who received the Ad26.COV2.S COVID-19 vaccine or a placebo. The sample was peripheral blood, taken in a trial of Ad26.COV2.S vaccine versus placebo. The chain recombines TRBV5-1 with TRBJ1-1; TRBD1 is a possible D gene (5 bases). CDR3 sequence (DNA): TGCGCCAGCAGCTTGGGAGGGACTTTGAACACTGAAGCTTTCTTT. It specifies CASSLGGTLNTEAFF.